This record covers a single T cell receptor (beta chain). The CDR3 loop spans 15 amino acids. The source of the sample is a study of control samples from healthy donors and cancer patients. This table comes from immunoSEQ multiplex PCR, and its TCRdb copy is limited to in-frame clones, with some not included. The sample has 170,000 or so clones; 85% to 95% are singletons. The TCR was taken from a man between 18 and 35 years old in good health. Sequences were obtained from blood. The J gene is TRBJ1-2, the V gene TRBV21-1; the listed D gene, TRBD1, was not tested against the DNA. TRBV21-1 is a pseudogene. Here the CDR3 DNA reads TGTGCCAGCAACCGGACCCCTGACAGGGGTGGCGGCTACACCTTC. Its protein product is CASNRTPDRGGGYTF.